This T cell receptor (beta chain) was recovered during a study of blood T cells in healthy people across ages. Study-wide background: About one barcoded beta molecule was captured per two T cells (by template switching). Study-wide points: Strong correlation existed between TCR beta diversity and naive T cell percentage.

Concerning this clonotype itself: Its antigen is undetermined.

PCR was performed a second time for about 7 to 11 cycles using a sample-barcoded 5' primer and a J-beta primer mix. TCRdb re-analysed the 5' RACE reads in MiXCR, keeping a single row per CDR3 protein. This sample has approximately 800,000 distinct CDR3 sequences, with 56% found just once. The material sequenced was blood. The clonotype comes from a man aged 35 to 55 in good health.

In DNA, the CDR3 is TGTGCCAGCAGTTACCGGGGGCCGAGCGGGAGGGGCAATGAGCAGTTCTTC. Its protein is CASSYRGPSGRGNEQFF. V and J are TRBV6-6 and TRBJ2-1; 10 nucleotides line up with TRBD2. After removal of 2 bases from V and 6 bases from J, the junction contained 10 bases not matched to a gene. The CDR3 consists of 17 residues. Germline CDR1 reads MNHNY; CDR2 reads SVGAGI (reference sequence).